This record concerns one T cell receptor beta chain sequence. Its antigen is still unknown. The entry originates in a study of OX40 agonist ivuxolimab in advanced cancers. Assay: immunoSEQ multiplex PCR; the TCRdb copy retains only in-frame clones and omits some. Found here are over 60,000 clones, over 75% of them singletons; the top ten hold 0.85% to 1%. Study-wide results and limits: Clonal expansion by week 6 occurred in CD4+ and CD8+ blood T cells (at 0.1 to 3.0 mg/kg).

The CDR3 contains 20 residues. V lost 3 bases, J lost 5 bases, and 24 bases stayed unmatched. CDR1 is SQVTM, CDR2 ANQGSEA, per germline. The TCR originated in an adult with an advanced solid tumor such as melanoma, head and neck, liver or kidney cancer. The source was CD4+ or CD8+ T cells sorted from blood, collected in a trial of the OX40 agonist ivuxolimab. The J gene is TRBJ2-1, the V gene TRBV29-1, with TRBD1 matching 8 bases. Here the CDR3 reads CSVDRWGQVIDGMENNEQFF. The CDR3 region has the DNA TGCAGCGTTGATAGATGGGGACAGGTGATCGATGGGATGGAGAACAATGAGCAGTTCTTC.